These T cell receptor beta chains were read from a single sample in a study of blood T cell repertoires in COVID-19. The assay was immunoSEQ multiplex PCR, and TCRdb's table has in-frame clones only and misses some. The sample consists of 200,000 to 300,000 clones, roughly 76% of them appearing once. The sequencing sample was made of peripheral blood. The source of these receptors is a woman at least 80 years old with COVID-19, enrolled during active disease. Both conserved end residues are trimmed from each CDR3. A D gene is named only where the DNA matches it firmly.

>TRBV6-2/TRBV6-3|TRBD1|TRBJ1-5
ASSDRGRQPQH
>TRBV3-1/TRBV3-2|-|TRBJ1-1
ASSQGQVTEAF
>TRBV7-9|TRBD2|TRBJ2-3
ASSIAGGGTDTQY
>TRBV30|-|TRBJ1-2
AWSPTAVYGYT
>TRBV19|-|TRBJ1-2
ASSIPTGRAGYT
>TRBV27|TRBD1|TRBJ2-7
ASILRGTGYQY
>TRBV12-5|-|TRBJ2-6
ASAPAGEFGANVLT
>TRBV19|TRBD2|TRBJ2-1
ASRTGRSGRLVEQF
>TRBV28|TRBD2|TRBJ2-5
ASRIAGARETQY
>TRBV2|-|TRBJ1-1
ASSVQGNTEAF
>TRBV6-1|-|TRBJ1-6
ASSEIEDSQTYNSPLH
>TRBV5-1|-|TRBJ1-1
ASSLGTGDLNTEAF
>TRBV27|-|TRBJ2-1
ASSLSIGLAYNEQF
>TRBV5-1|TRBD1|TRBJ1-1
ASSPPDRANTEAF
>TRBV6-5|-|TRBJ1-5
ASRKLVYNQPQH
>TRBV6-5|-|TRBJ1-5
ASTGTRNQPQH
>TRBV5-1|-|TRBJ2-5
ASSLAASPNQETQY
>TRBV4-1|TRBD1|TRBJ1-5
ASSPPDRVRQPQH
>TRBV9|TRBD2|TRBJ2-6
ASSGGGYSGANVLT
>TRBV19|TRBD1|TRBJ1-5
ATGTVSNQPQH
>TRBV7-6|-|TRBJ2-2
ASSWEAGELF
>TRBV6-5|TRBD2|TRBJ2-7
ASSRTSGRAYEQY
>TRBV7-9|TRBD2|TRBJ2-1
ASSGRDGTYNEQF
>TRBV28|TRBD1|TRBJ1-5
ASSLTGARQPQH
>TRBV19|-|TRBJ1-5
ASRKGDQPQH
>TRBV28|-|TRBJ1-5
ASSLFSWGRSNQPQH
>TRBV30|-|TRBJ1-2
AWTPEGRGGYT
>TRBV30|-|TRBJ1-6
AWSRDSPLH
>TRBV6-6|-|TRBJ2-4
ASSSLGGQNIQY
>TRBV9|TRBD1|TRBJ2-7
ASEGTGSEQY
>TRBV27|TRBD1|TRBJ2-2
ASSPRGTVRGTGELF
>TRBV7-2|TRBD1|TRBJ1-5
ASSIAGTGYQPQH
>TRBV28|TRBD1|TRBJ1-2
ASRLLGTGVNYGYT
>TRBV7-9|TRBD2|TRBJ2-3
ASSRLAGGRTDTQY
>TRBV7-3|TRBD2|TRBJ2-1
ASSLAGGPNEQF
>TRBV5-5|-|TRBJ1-2
ASSLARASQYGYT
>TRBV6-5|-|TRBJ1-2
ASCGGANYGYT
>TRBV18|TRBD2|TRBJ2-1
ASSPAGTSGSIGRREQF
>TRBV18|-|TRBJ2-2
ASSPVQGTGELF
>TRBV13|TRBD2|TRBJ2-7
ASSRTTSLLSSYEQY
>TRBV29-1|TRBD1|TRBJ1-1
SVEGQGREKAF
>TRBV6-5|-|TRBJ1-5
ASKRQSNQPQH
>TRBV5-1|TRBD1|TRBJ1-2
ASSFEGTGSSSGYT
>TRBV7-6|-|TRBJ2-7
ASPRGPGGYEQY
>TRBV7-2|TRBD1|TRBJ2-5
ASSLGNTRQGTQY
>TRBV5-1|TRBD1|TRBJ1-1
ASSLRTGRNTEAF
>TRBV6-5|-|TRBJ2-5
ASSYRGRSGETQY
>TRBV28|-|TRBJ1-1
ASSPNPDVGRAF
>TRBV12-3/TRBV12-4|-|TRBJ2-7
ASSVGLAYEQY
>TRBV18|-|TRBJ1-2
ASSLAKSGNYGYT
>TRBV27|-|TRBJ1-6
ASSLGADSPLH
>TRBV28|-|TRBJ1-2
ASRPGGVNYGYT
>TRBV5-1|-|TRBJ2-5
ASSLNGKETQY